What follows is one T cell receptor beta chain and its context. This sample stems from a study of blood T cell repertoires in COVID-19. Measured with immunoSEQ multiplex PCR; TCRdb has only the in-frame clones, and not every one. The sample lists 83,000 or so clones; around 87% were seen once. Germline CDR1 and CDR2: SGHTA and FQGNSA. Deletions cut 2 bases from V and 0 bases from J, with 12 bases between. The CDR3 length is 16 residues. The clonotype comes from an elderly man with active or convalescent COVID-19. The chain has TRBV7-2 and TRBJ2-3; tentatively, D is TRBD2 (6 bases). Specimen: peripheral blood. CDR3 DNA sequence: TGTGCCAGCAGCTTAAACGGGGGTGCTAGCACAGATACGCAGTATTTT. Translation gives CASSLNGGASTDTQYF.